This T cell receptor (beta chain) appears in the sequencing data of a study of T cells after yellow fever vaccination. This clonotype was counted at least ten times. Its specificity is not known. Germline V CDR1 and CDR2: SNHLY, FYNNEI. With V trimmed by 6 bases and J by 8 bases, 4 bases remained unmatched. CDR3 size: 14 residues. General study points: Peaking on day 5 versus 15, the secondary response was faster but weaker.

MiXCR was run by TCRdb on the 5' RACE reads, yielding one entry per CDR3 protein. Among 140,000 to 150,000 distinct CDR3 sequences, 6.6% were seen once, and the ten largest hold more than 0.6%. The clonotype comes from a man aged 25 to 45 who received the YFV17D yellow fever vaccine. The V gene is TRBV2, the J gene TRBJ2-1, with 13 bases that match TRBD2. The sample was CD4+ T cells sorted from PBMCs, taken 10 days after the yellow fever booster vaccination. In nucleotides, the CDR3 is TGTGCCAGCAGAGGGACTAGCGGGGCCCATGAGCAGTTCTTC. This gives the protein CASRGTSGAHEQFF.